The present T cell receptor (beta chain) was sequenced within a study of blood T cell repertoires in COVID-19. Study context: The United States, Italy and Spain provided the acute and convalescent COVID-19 samples.

The CDR3 runs 14 residues. CDR1 and CDR2 from the germline V gene are SEHNR and FQNEAQ (reference sequence). Trimming at V came to 6 bases and at J to 6 bases, leaving 0 bases not matched to a gene. Patients of the Seattle cohort, enrolled during active infection, were followed longitudinally. Authors' data handling: Estimated nucleated cell counts came from reference gene primer amplification. Produced via immunoSEQ multiplex PCR; TCRdb's table is partial and in-frame only. The V and J calls and clone size are taken from that table; D and trimming were inferred from the DNA. This sample has 250,000 to 350,000 clones, with 88% found just once.

This clonotype was sampled from a woman younger than 45 with COVID-19, enrolled during active disease. The sequencing sample was made of peripheral blood. The chain combines TRBV7-9 with TRBJ2-1; TRBD2 matches at 15 bases. CDR3: CASRGLAGGNEQFF. The CDR3 nucleotides are TGTGCCAGCAGGGGACTAGCGGGAGGCAATGAGCAGTTCTTC.